The T cell receptor beta chain under discussion was sequenced for a study of T-cell memory formation after mild COVID-19. Study at large: The TCR clusters were mostly specific to one donor.

J lost 4 bases, V lost 4 bases, and 11 bases had no gene match. Germline CDR1 reads SGHRS; CDR2 reads YFSETQ. This CDR3 has 17 amino acids. Study findings and constraints: The main location of contracting CD4+ clones was CM and EM, and that of contracting CD8+ clones was EMRA.

Many counts were recorded for this clonotype. Its specificity is unknown. TCRdb itself ran the 5' RACE reads through MiXCR, one entry per CDR3 protein. The table has 470,000 or so distinct CDR3 sequences, around 25% seen once. This chain joins TRBV5-1 and TRBJ2-5; 12 nucleotides agree with TRBD2. The receptor was derived from an adult woman who had mild COVID-19 (a few samples of this study predate the infection). Cell type and time point are not known. The sample comprised PBMCs or a T cell subset sorted from them (not recorded which). The CDR3 sequence: CASSATSGGSGGETQYF. Here the CDR3 DNA reads TGCGCCAGCAGCGCCACTAGCGGGGGGTCTGGCGGAGAGACCCAGTACTTC.